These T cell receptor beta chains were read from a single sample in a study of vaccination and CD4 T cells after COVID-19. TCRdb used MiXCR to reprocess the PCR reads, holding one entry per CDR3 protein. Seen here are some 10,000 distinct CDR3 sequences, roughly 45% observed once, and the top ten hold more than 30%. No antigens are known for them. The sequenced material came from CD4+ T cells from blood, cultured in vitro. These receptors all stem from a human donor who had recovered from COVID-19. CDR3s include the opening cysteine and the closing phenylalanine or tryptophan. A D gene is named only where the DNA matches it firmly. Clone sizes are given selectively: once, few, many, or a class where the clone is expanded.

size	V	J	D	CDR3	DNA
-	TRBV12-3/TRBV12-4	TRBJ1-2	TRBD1	CASSPRQGPNYGYTF	TGTGCCAGCAGTCCGAGACAGGGCCCTAACTATGGCTACACCTTC
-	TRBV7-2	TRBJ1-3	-	CASSPGQTSGNTIYF	TGTGCCAGCAGCCCAGGACAGACCTCTGGAAACACCATATATTTT
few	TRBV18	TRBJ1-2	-	CASSGTRGPGYTF	TGTGCCAGCTCAGGGACAAGGGGACCCGGCTACACCTTC
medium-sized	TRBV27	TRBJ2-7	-	CASSFQRGARFPQF	TGTGCCAGCAGTTTCCAACGGGGGGCCCGTTTCCCCCAGTTC
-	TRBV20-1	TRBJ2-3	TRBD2	CSPGLATDTQYF	TGCAGTCCGGGACTAGCCACAGATACGCAGTATTTT
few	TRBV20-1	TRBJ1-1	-	CSARDRVANTEAFF	TGCAGTGCTAGAGATAGGGTCGCGAACACTGAAGCTTTCTTT
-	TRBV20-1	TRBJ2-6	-	CSARQAGANVPTF	TGCAGTGCCCGACAGGCCGGGGCCAACGTCCCGACTTTC
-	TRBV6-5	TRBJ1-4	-	CASSFRGQSNEKLFF	TGTGCCAGCAGTTTCCGCGGGCAAAGTAATGAAAAACTGTTTTTT
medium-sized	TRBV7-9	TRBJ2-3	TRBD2	CASSLGTSGGADTQYF	TGTGCCAGCAGCTTAGGGACTAGCGGGGGTGCAGATACGCAGTATTTT
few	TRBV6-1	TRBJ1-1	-	CASCDRPKAEAFF	TGTGCCAGCTGCGACAGGCCCAAGGCTGAAGCTTTCTTT
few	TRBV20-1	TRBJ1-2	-	CSASLPGRAGRSGYTF	TGCAGTGCTAGCCTCCCCGGGCGGGCCGGACGGAGTGGCTACACCTTC
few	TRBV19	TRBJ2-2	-	CASTMQLNTGELFF	TGTGCCAGTACGATGCAGCTCAACACCGGGGAGCTGTTTTTT
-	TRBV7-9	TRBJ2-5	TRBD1	CASGWETGYKETQYF	TGTGCCAGCGGGTGGGAGACAGGGTACAAAGAGACCCAGTACTTC
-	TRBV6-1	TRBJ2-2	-	CASSRVGTGELFF	TGTGCTAGCAGTAGGGTAGGCACCGGGGAGCTGTTTTTT
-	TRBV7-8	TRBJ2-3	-	CASSLLVSTDTQYF	TGTGCCAGCAGCCTCCTAGTTAGCACAGATACGCAGTATTTT
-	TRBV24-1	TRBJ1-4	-	CASAGRGAKTTNEKLFF	TGTGCCAGTGCCGGGAGAGGGGCGAAAACAACTAATGAAAAACTGTTTTTT
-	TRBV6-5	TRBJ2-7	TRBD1	CASSFSGTAYEQYF	TGTGCCAGCAGTTTCTCCGGGACAGCCTACGAGCAGTACTTC
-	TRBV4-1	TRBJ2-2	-	CASSQPAGWNTGELFF	TGCGCCAGCAGCCAACCCGCAGGGTGGAACACCGGGGAGCTGTTTTTT
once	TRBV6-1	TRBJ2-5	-	CASRGSTGSETQYF	TGTGCCAGCCGAGGGTCCACAGGGTCAGAGACCCAGTACTTC
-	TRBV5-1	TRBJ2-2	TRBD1	CASSSDRGLTGELFF	TGCGCCAGCAGCTCGGACAGGGGGCTCACCGGGGAGCTGTTTTTT
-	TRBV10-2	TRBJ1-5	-	CASTDGRRGYQPQHF	TGCGCCAGCACAGACGGCAGGCGGGGGTATCAGCCCCAGCATTTT
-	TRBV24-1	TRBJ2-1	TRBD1	CATSDPGAGTGAYNEQFF	TGTGCCACCAGTGACCCGGGGGCCGGGACAGGGGCCTACAATGAGCAGTTCTTC